The text below deals with one T cell receptor (beta chain). The specificity of this receptor is unknown. Base-call qualities are not available, and no considerably larger clone is one nucleotide away. For this chain, trimming is 5 bases at the V end and 8 bases at the J end, and the number of junction bases without a gene match is 9. CDR1 and CDR2, per the germline V gene, are MRHNA and SNTAGT. Taken from cysteine to phenylalanine, the CDR3 has 16 residues. CDR3 DNA only is kept here, 48 bases in frame from base 1. The immunoSEQ Assay, a bias-controlled multiplex PCR, was used to amplify TCRbeta CDR3 regions from genomic DNA. On the authors' methods: Within the assay, amplification of reference gene primers was used to estimate how many nucleated cells each sample contained. Sequence reads were collapsed and filtered to measure the absolute abundance of every unique TCRbeta CDR3 rearrangement. For each sample, productive Simpson clonality was calculated by taking the square root of Simpson's diversity index across productive rearrangements. TCRdb's version of the immuneACCESS table is confined to in-frame rearrangements and falls short of the full clone set. An unresolved V gene accounts for under half of the shortfall where checked; the remainder is of unknown origin. V, J and clone size are taken as reported in that table, and D and trimming were inferred from the DNA itself. A total of some 100,000 clones appear in this sample, roughly 86% of them only once. Clones ranked in the top ten supply about 6.5% of the sample.

Collaborating institutions collected whole blood in K2EDTA tubes following their own protocols. Collaborator samples were shipped for TCRbeta analysis as frozen whole blood, isolated PBMCs, or DNA extracted from either sample type. This sample is part of a study of blood T cell repertoires in COVID-19 (dated by TCRdb to between 2020 and 2021). About the full investigation: Samples covering the acute and convalescent phases of COVID-19 were provided by collaborators in the United States, Italy and Spain. The sample metadata nearly always contained a de-identified subject ID, COVID-19 status, age in years and sex. HLA class I and class II types, where available, came from metadata supplied by the sample provider rather than from assay-based typing. Subjects who had been exposed to COVID-19, were actively infected with it, or had recovered from it provided the deeply sampled blood TCRbeta repertoires that made up the dataset. The material from the prospective study consisted of cDNA or gDNA derived from T cells, B-cell-depleted T cells, or PBMCs. The samples were drawn from the first 160 participants of the ongoing ImmuneRACE study and from over a thousand subjects provided by 6 global collaborators. The repertoires were made available in a free public database intended to serve as a resource for research on the immune response to SARS-CoV-2.

The study at large found these results: The quantity of clinical and demographic metadata differed by source and by participant and was supplied without curation.

This receptor was obtained from a woman aged 60-70 years with acute or convalescent COVID-19. The sample taken for sequencing was peripheral blood. The rearrangement joined TRBV6-4 to TRBJ2-2, with TRBD2 identical over 12 junction bases. The DNA is as follows: TGTGCCAGCAGTCCGACCGGGACTAGCGGGCTGGGGGAGCTGTTTTTT. Its protein product is CASSPTGTSGLGELFF.